Shown below are 28 T cell receptor beta chains from a single sample sequenced in a study of T cell repertoires in cytomegalovirus infection. TCRdb re-called the reads with MiXCR, one entry per CDR3 protein. The sample lists approximately 770,000 distinct CDR3 sequences; almost 30% were seen once. Antigens of these TCRs are unknown. Sequences were derived from cultured CD8+ T cells from PBMCs, sampled from culture after CMV antigen stimulation. The origin of the receptors is a human donor in good health (CMV status not recorded). Some clones in this sample may be carry-over from other donors' samples.

This clonotype occurred a few times. This chain joins TRBV6-5 and TRBJ2-5; TRBD1 matches 8 bases. V was clipped by 3 bases and J by 1 base; unmatched bases: 4. CDR3 size: 15 residues. Germline CDR1 MNHEY, CDR2 SVGAGI. This CDR3 reads CASSYDRGVQETQYF. In DNA form, the CDR3 reads TGTGCCAGCAGTTATGACAGGGGAGTCCAAGAGACCCAGTACTTC.

This clonotype was observed many times. V is TRBV7-6 and J is TRBJ1-5; D is possibly TRBD1 (6 bases). Germline lookup yields CDR1 SGHVS and CDR2 FNYEAQ. V was shortened by 5 bases and J by 0 bases, with 17 bases between the two germline ends. The CDR3 loop spans 17 amino acids. The CDR3 nucleotides are TGTGCCAGCAGCCTCTTTGCAGGGGAGGATAGCAATCAGCCCCAGCATTTT. As protein: CASSLFAGEDSNQPQHF. Full variable domain (outside the CDR3, taken from reference TRBV7-6 and TRBJ1-5): GAGVSQSPRYKVTKRGQDVALRCDPISGHVSLYWYRQALGQGPEFLTYFNYEAQQDKSGLPNDRFSAERPEGSISTLTIQRTEQRDSAMYRCASSLFAGEDSNQPQHFGDGTRLSIL.

Many counts were recorded for this clonotype. CDR3 nucleotides: TGTGCCAGCTCACCAGGGGGCGCAGGGGCAACTAATGAAAAACTGTTTTTT. Protein: CASSPGGAGATNEKLFF. V and J are TRBV18 and TRBJ1-4; D may be TRBD1 (6 bases). Germline-derived CDR1 and CDR2 are KGHSH and LQKENI. Deletions cut 2 bases from V and 0 bases from J, with 13 bases between. CDR3 size: 17 residues. The full variable domain, in which reference TRBV18 and TRBJ1-4 provide the parts outside the CDR3, is NAGVMQNPRHLVRRRGQEARLRCSPMKGHSHVYWYRQLPEEGLKFMVYLQKENIIDESGMPKERFSAEFPKEGPSILRIQQVVRGDSAAYFCASSPGGAGATNEKLFFGSGTQLSVL.

This clonotype was observed a handful of times. The V and J genes are TRBV28 and TRBJ2-2; 8 nucleotides match TRBD1. Germline V CDR1 and CDR2: MDHEN, SYDVKM. This CDR3 is built from 17 residues. J was trimmed by 1 base and V by 4 bases; bases with no gene match: 8. In DNA, the CDR3 is TGTGCCAGCAGTTCTAAATGGGACAGGAAGAACACCGGGGAGCTGTTTTTT. This sequence encodes CASSSKWDRKNTGELFF.

This clonotype was observed a handful of times. The genes are TRBV27 and TRBJ2-5, with D unclear. Germline V lookup: CDR1 MNHEY, CDR2 SMNVEV (reference sequence). There are 14 residues in the CDR3. V lost 3 bases and J 2 bases, leaving 10 bases between the germline ends. CDR3 DNA sequence: TGTGCCAGCAGTTTCTATGACAAGCAAGAGACCCAGTACTTC. Translating it yields CASSFYDKQETQYF.

The chain couples TRBV12-3 or TRBV12-4 to TRBJ1-5, with a weak D call TRBD1 (5 bases). The CDR3 is 16 amino acids. The V end was cut by 4 bases, the J end by 3 bases, with 16 bases between. Written as DNA, the CDR3 is TGTGCCAGCAGTTCCTTTCCAGGGTTCTTCAATCAGCCCCAGCATTTT. It encodes CASSSFPGFFNQPQHF.

This clonotype has only a few counts. The rearrangement links TRBV5-8 to TRBJ1-1; D uncertain. With 4 bases removed from V and 6 bases from J, the gap between germline ends came to 13 bases. This CDR3 has 13 residues. Per germline, CDR1 SGHTS and CDR2 YDEGEE. CDR3 protein: CASSIVPGAEAFF. The DNA for the CDR3 is TGTGCCAGCAGCATTGTCCCAGGCGCTGAAGCTTTCTTT.

The rearrangement links TRBV7-9 to TRBJ1-5, with D perhaps TRBD1 (5 bases). The CDR3 consists of 13 residues. Trimming pared 5 bases from V and 4 bases from J, leaving 9 bases between. Germline CDR1 is SEHNR and CDR2 is FQNEAQ (reference sequence). The CDR3 sequence: CASSRDVNQPQHF. The CDR3 bases are TGTGCCAGCAGCCGGGACGTAAATCAGCCCCAGCATTTT.

This clonotype was observed many times. The chain recombines TRBV7-6 with TRBJ2-1; D remains unclear. Germline V CDR1 and CDR2: SGHVS, FNYEAQ. The V gene lost 4 bases and the J gene lost 0 bases, with 10 bases spanning the gap. The CDR3 length is 15 residues. The CDR3 region is CASSSLMGSYNEQFF. CDR3 in DNA: TGTGCCAGCAGCTCCCTAATGGGCTCCTACAATGAGCAGTTCTTC.

J is TRBJ2-3 and V is TRBV19; a weak D match, TRBD1 (5 bases). From germline, CDR1 is LNHDA and CDR2 SQIVND (reference sequence). This CDR3 is built from 13 residues. The V end was cut by 5 bases, the J end by 3 bases, with 9 bases between. DNA for the CDR3: TGTGCCAGTAGTTCTCGACAGACAGATACGCAGTATTTT. Amino acid sequence: CASSSRQTDTQYF.

The gene calls are TRBV19 and TRBJ1-2; unclear D gene. This CDR3 spans 15 amino acids. The V and J ends lost 7 bases and 3 bases respectively, with 18 bases between them. CDR1 and CDR2 from the germline V gene are LNHDA and SQIVND (reference sequence). The CDR3 protein is CASTPRATSDYGYTF. DNA for the CDR3: TGTGCCAGTACCCCGCGGGCCACTAGTGACTATGGCTACACCTTC.

The chain is built from TRBV29-1 and TRBJ2-2; 8 nucleotides align to TRBD1. The CDR3 loop spans 14 amino acids. V trimming: 1 base; J trimming: 4 bases; junction bases outside the gene matches: 2. The germline V gene has CDR1 SQVTM and CDR2 ANQGSEA. The CDR3: CSVEGTGSTGELFF. DNA for the CDR3: TGCAGCGTTGAAGGGACAGGGTCCACCGGGGAGCTGTTTTTT.

The gene calls are TRBV11-2 and TRBJ2-2; 7 bases are a match to TRBD2. Germline assignment: CDR1 SGHAT and CDR2 FQNNGV. J gave up 6 bases and V 7 bases, and 5 bases lay outside the gene matches. The CDR3 length is 13 residues. CDR3 sequence (DNA): TGTGCCAGCAACGGGACTAATCCCGGGGAGCTGTTTTTT. Protein product: CASNGTNPGELFF.

The rearrangement uses TRBV27 and TRBJ1-2; D is ambiguous. Trimming left V 0 bases short and J 8 bases short, with 10 bases between. The CDR3 totals 13 residues. Germline V CDR1 and CDR2: MNHEY, SMNVEV (reference sequence). The CDR3 bases are TGTGCCAGCAGTTTATCGGTCAAGGGCGGCTACACCTTC. It yields the protein CASSLSVKGGYTF.

V gene TRBV2 combines with J gene TRBJ1-4; 8 bases are a match to TRBD1. The CDR3 consists of 16 residues. V shed 4 bases and J 5 bases; nucleotides not matched to a gene: 9. Germline loops: CDR1 SNHLY, CDR2 FYNNEI. CDR3 sequence (DNA): TGTGCCAGCAGTGGTCACCCGGACAGGGAGAATGAAAAACTGTTTTTT. As protein: CASSGHPDRENEKLFF.

This clonotype was counted between two and nine times. The chain recombines TRBV29-1 with TRBJ1-1; a weak D match, TRBD1 (6 bases). CDR1 is SQVTM and CDR2 is ANQGSEA in the germline V gene. V was cut by 6 bases and J by 7 bases, with 18 bases left in between. CDR3 length equals 13 residues. The CDR3 here is CSVNPGTSYEAFF. In DNA, the CDR3 is TGCAGCGTCAACCCCGGGACAAGCTATGAAGCTTTCTTT.

The chain combines TRBV11-1 with TRBJ2-7; 8 bases fit TRBD1. The CDR3 sequence is 16 residues long. Germline-derived CDR1 and CDR2 are SGHAT and FQDESV (reference sequence). Trimming took 5 bases from V and 0 from J; bases not matched to a gene: 9. The CDR3 bases are TGTGCCAGCAGCCCCCTCGGGACAGGACCCTCCTACGAGCAGTACTTC. Its translation: CASSPLGTGPSYEQYF.

This clonotype was observed a handful of times. The V gene is TRBV20-1, the J gene TRBJ2-1; the D is unclear. The CDR3 contains 16 residues. Germline-derived CDR1 and CDR2 are DFQATT and SNEGSKA (reference sequence). V lost 4 bases and J 0 bases, leaving 16 bases between the germline ends. This CDR3 reads CSATVGSSDSYNEQFF. As DNA, the CDR3 is TGCAGTGCTACTGTCGGATCTTCCGACTCCTACAATGAGCAGTTCTTC.

The chain uses TRBV25-1 and TRBJ2-1; D not resolved. V lost 4 bases and J lost 8, with 12 bases in between. This CDR3 has 13 residues. Germline V lookup: CDR1 MGHDK, CDR2 SYGVNS. The DNA of the CDR3 is TGTGCCAGCAGTGCCGAACTTTTCGATGAGCAGTTCTTC. Protein sequence: CASSAELFDEQFF.

This sequence joins TRBV6-5 and TRBJ1-4, with a tentative D call TRBD1 (6 bases). Trimming shortened V by 4 bases and J by 0 bases, and 12 bases separated the two germline ends. The length of the CDR3 is 16 residues. The germline gives CDR1 MNHEY, CDR2 SVGAGI. The CDR3 sequence is CASSSIDRPTNEKLFF. The DNA of the CDR3 is TGTGCCAGCAGTTCCATAGACAGGCCAACTAATGAAAAACTGTTTTTT.

This clonotype has only a few counts. This rearrangement joins TRBV11-1 to TRBJ2-7, with TRBD1 as a possible D gene (6 bases). CDR1 and CDR2 (germline): SGHAT, FQDESV (reference sequence). V lost 7 bases and J lost 0, with 7 bases in between. This CDR3 contains 12 residues. CDR3 nucleotides: TGTGCCAGCATGGACAGCTCCTACGAGCAGTACTTC. Its protein product is CASMDSSYEQYF.

The chain links TRBV19 to TRBJ1-1, with a tentative D call TRBD1 (5 bases). Germline V lookup: CDR1 LNHDA, CDR2 SQIVND (reference sequence). Trimming removed 9 bases from V and 2 bases from J, with 13 bases in between. There are 13 residues in the CDR3. The CDR3 here is CASATAANTEAFF. In DNA form, the CDR3 reads TGTGCCAGCGCGACAGCAGCTAACACTGAAGCTTTCTTT. Full variable domain (missing parts from reference TRBV19 and TRBJ1-1): DGGITQSPKYLFRKEGQNVTLSCEQNLNHDAMYWYRQDPGQGLRLIYYSQIVNDFQKGDIAEGYSVSREKKESFPLTVTSAQKNPTAFYLCASATAANTEAFFGQGTRLTVV.

The chain employs TRBV6-6 and TRBJ2-1, with D perhaps TRBD1 or TRBD2 (6 bases each). The CDR3 consists of 14 residues. The V gene's germline CDR1 is MNHNY and CDR2 SVGAGI (reference sequence). Trimming pared 8 bases from V and 5 bases from J, leaving 16 bases between. In DNA, the CDR3 is TGTGCCAGCGGGGGGCCGGTCCCGGACAATGAGCAGTTCTTC. It translates to CASGGPVPDNEQFF.

This chain connects TRBV7-6 to TRBJ2-5; TRBD2 matches at 7 bases. This CDR3 spans 15 amino acids. Unmatched junction bases numbered 3, after V lost 1 base and J lost 1 base. Germline V gene lookup returns CDR1 SGHVS and CDR2 FNYEAQ. CDR3 DNA: TGTGCCAGCAGCTTAGGACTAGCTTCCCAAGAGACCCAGTACTTC. The encoded protein is CASSLGLASQETQYF.

This clonotype showed up just a few times. The rearrangement links TRBV6-5 to TRBJ2-3, with a possible D match to TRBD2 (5 bases). This CDR3 has 17 residues. V gave up 0 bases and J gave up 0 bases, with 13 bases separating them. Looked up from germline, CDR1 is MNHEY and CDR2 is SVGAGI. The CDR3 loop reads CASSYSDPSGSTDTQYF. Here the CDR3 DNA reads TGTGCCAGCAGTTACTCGGATCCTTCGGGGAGCACAGATACGCAGTATTTT.

The chain is built from TRBV13 and TRBJ2-7, with D possibly called TRBD1 or TRBD2 (6 bases each). The germline gives CDR1 PRHDT, CDR2 FYEKMQ (reference sequence). V gave up 0 bases and J gave up 3 bases, with 9 bases separating them. The CDR3 has 14 amino acids. CDR3 amino acids: CASSLGGGNYEQYV. The DNA of the CDR3 is TGTGCCAGCAGCTTAGGCGGGGGCAACTACGAGCAGTACGTC.

This rearrangement joins TRBV6-2 or TRBV6-3 to TRBJ2-2; 12 bases agree with TRBD2. V trimming: 5 bases; J trimming: 7 bases; junction bases outside the gene matches: 8. The CDR3 is 16 amino acids. CDR1 MNHEY and CDR2 SVGEGT come from the germline V gene. DNA for the CDR3: TGTGCCAGCAGTCCTCTAGCGGGGGGGCCTCACGGGGAGCTGTTTTTT. Protein: CASSPLAGGPHGELFF.

The rearrangement links TRBV12-5 to TRBJ1-2, with 7 bases fitting TRBD1. The CDR3 length is 15 residues. CDR1 LGHNT and CDR2 FRNRAP come from the germline V gene. With 0 bases clipped from V and 6 bases from J, the junction kept 7 bases outside the gene matches. The CDR3: CASGLVPQGGDGYTF. CDR3 DNA sequence: TGTGCTAGTGGTTTGGTACCCCAGGGGGGGGATGGCTACACCTTC.